One sample yielded the 9 T cell receptor beta chains listed below, sequenced in a study of cytomegalovirus exposure and HLA in healthy donors. With 60 Vbeta and 13 Jbeta primers, the PCR was carried out. Profiling relied on immunoSEQ multiplex PCR, and the TCRdb table lists in-frame clones only, not all of them. The table lists around 140,000 clones. The material sequenced was PBMCs. These receptors came from a woman between 50 and 59 years old in good health and CMV-seronegative.

The rearrangement uses TRBV5-1 and TRBJ2-2, with D tentatively TRBD1 (5 bases). Trimming took off 5 bases at V and 4 bases at J, with 15 bases between the two ends. This CDR3 is 15 amino acids long. Germline values: CDR1 SGHRS, CDR2 YFSETQ. CDR3 region: CASRGQTLSTGELFF. CDR3 bases: TGCGCCAGCAGGGGGCAGACCCTGAGCACCGGGGAGCTGTTTTTT.

This chain joins TRBV1 and TRBJ2-3; TRBD2, the D gene given by the table, was not confirmed from the DNA. TRBV1 is deemed a pseudogene. CDR3 length: 15 residues. CDR3 residues: CTTLTRGGAQDTQYF. The CDR3 DNA reads TGCACCACCCTAACCCGGGGGGGGGCACAAGATACGCAGTATTTT.

The V call is TRBV28, the J call TRBJ2-7; D may be TRBD1 (6 bases). Germline lookup yields CDR1 MDHEN and CDR2 SYDVKM. The CDR3 consists of 14 residues. V was pared by 5 bases and J by 6 bases, with 17 bases between. The CDR3 region has the DNA TGTGCCAGCAGTCGAGGGGACATGCCACGCGAGCAGTACTTC. Its translation is CASSRGDMPREQYF.

The rearrangement links TRBV19 to TRBJ2-7, with D possibly being TRBD2 (6 bases). This CDR3 is built from 16 residues. Germline V gene sequence: CDR1 LNHDA, CDR2 SQIVND (reference sequence). V gave up 5 bases and J gave up 4 bases, with 21 bases separating them. DNA of the CDR3: TGTGCCAGTAGTCCCTTTTCGGGGGACGGGGGATACGAGCAGTACTTC. Protein: CASSPFSGDGGYEQYF.

The genes are TRBV7-9 and TRBJ1-1; 7 nucleotides line up with TRBD1. In germline, CDR1 is SEHNR, CDR2 FQNEAQ (reference sequence). V shed 7 bases and J 4 bases; nucleotides not matched to a gene: 15. This CDR3 is built from 16 residues. The DNA of the CDR3 is TGTGCCAGCATCACGTCCGCGGGCAGGGGGACCACTGAAGCTTTCTTT. This gives the protein CASITSAGRGTTEAFF.

In DNA form, the CDR3 reads TGCGCCAGCAGCTCAGACAGGGCGCCCACTGAAGCTTTCTTT. As protein: CASSSDRAPTEAFF. V is TRBV5-1 and J is TRBJ1-1; 7 positions agree with TRBD1. The CDR3 runs 14 residues. Germline V gene lookup returns CDR1 SGHRS and CDR2 YFSETQ. V shed 3 bases and J 4 bases; nucleotides not matched to a gene: 6.

The rearrangement uses TRBV9 and TRBJ2-5; D not resolved. The CDR3 loop spans 13 amino acids. Germline V gene sequence: CDR1 SGDLS, CDR2 YYNGEE. Between the trimmed V and J ends, which lost 4 bases and 2 bases, there was a span of 9 bases. CDR3: CASSRTRQETQYF. The CDR3 DNA sequence: TGTGCCAGCAGCCGTACACGACAAGAGACCCAGTACTTC.

In DNA, the CDR3 is TGTGCCAGCAGCCCGGAGGGGGTCGGGAGGATCACAGATACGCAGTATTTT. This codes for CASSPEGVGRITDTQYF. J is TRBJ2-3 and V is TRBV9, with a tentative D call TRBD2 (7 bases). Germline assignment: CDR1 SGDLS and CDR2 YYNGEE. Trimming cost V 4 bases and J 2 bases, with 20 bases left between them. This CDR3 comprises 17 residues. The variable domain in full, with the rest retrieved from reference TRBV9 and TRBJ2-3, is DSGVTQTPKHLITATGQRVTLRCSPRSGDLSVYWYQQSLDQGLQFLIQYYNGEERAKGNILERFSAQQFPDLHSELNLSSLELGDSALYFCASSPEGVGRITDTQYFGPGTRLTVL.

The rearrangement uses TRBV19 and TRBJ2-3; 9 bases are shared with TRBD1. Germline assignment: CDR1 LNHDA and CDR2 SQIVND (reference sequence). The CDR3 has 14 residues. V shed 8 bases, J shed 2 bases, and the junction held 5 bases outside the gene matches. CDR3 in amino acids: CASSRDRDTDTQYF. CDR3 nucleotide sequence: TGTGCCAGTTCGCGGGACAGGGACACAGATACGCAGTATTTT.